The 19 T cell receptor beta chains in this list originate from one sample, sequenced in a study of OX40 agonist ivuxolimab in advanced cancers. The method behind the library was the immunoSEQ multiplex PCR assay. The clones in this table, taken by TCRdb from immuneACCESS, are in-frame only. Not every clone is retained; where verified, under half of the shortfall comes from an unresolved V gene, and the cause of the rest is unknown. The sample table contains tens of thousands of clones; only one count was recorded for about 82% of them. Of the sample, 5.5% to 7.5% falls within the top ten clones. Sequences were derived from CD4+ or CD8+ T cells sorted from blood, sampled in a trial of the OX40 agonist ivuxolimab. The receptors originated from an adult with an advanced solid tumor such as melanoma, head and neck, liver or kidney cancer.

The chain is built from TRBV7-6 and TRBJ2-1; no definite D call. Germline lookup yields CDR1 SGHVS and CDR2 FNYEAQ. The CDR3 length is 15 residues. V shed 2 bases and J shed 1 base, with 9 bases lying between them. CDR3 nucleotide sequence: TGTGCCAGCAGCTTATCCGTGGGGTCCTACAATGAGCAGTTCTTC. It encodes CASSLSVGSYNEQFF.

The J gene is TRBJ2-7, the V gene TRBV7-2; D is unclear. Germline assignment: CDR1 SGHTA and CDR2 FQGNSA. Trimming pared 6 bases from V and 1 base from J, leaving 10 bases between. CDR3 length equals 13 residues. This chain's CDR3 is CASRGPSSYEQYF. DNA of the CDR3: TGTGCCAGCAGAGGTCCCTCATCCTACGAGCAGTACTTC.

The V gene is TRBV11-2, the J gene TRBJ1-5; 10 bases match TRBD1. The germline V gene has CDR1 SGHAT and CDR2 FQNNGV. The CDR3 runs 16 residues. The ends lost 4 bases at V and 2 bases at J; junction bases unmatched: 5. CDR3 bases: TGTGCCAGCAGCTCGACAGGGGGCGCGGGCAATCAGCCCCAGCATTTT. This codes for CASSSTGGAGNQPQHF.

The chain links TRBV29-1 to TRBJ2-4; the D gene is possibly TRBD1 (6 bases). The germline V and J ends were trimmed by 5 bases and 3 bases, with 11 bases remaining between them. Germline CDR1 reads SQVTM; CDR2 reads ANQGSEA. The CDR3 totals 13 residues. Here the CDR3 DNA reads TGCAGCGTTCTGACAGGTAGCAAAAACATTCAGTACTTC. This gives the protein CSVLTGSKNIQYF.

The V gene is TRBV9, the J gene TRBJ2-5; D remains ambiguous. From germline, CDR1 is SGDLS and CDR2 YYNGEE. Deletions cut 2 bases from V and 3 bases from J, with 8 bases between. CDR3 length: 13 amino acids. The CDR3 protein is CASSVETEETQYF. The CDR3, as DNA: TGTGCCAGCAGCGTTGAGACGGAAGAGACCCAGTACTTC.

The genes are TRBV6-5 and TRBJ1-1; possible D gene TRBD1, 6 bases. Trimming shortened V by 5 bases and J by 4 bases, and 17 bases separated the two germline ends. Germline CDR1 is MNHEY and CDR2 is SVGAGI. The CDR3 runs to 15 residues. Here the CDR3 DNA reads TGTGCCAGCAGTCTCCAAGGAGGGGGGGTCACTGAAGCTTTCTTT. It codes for CASSLQGGGVTEAFF.

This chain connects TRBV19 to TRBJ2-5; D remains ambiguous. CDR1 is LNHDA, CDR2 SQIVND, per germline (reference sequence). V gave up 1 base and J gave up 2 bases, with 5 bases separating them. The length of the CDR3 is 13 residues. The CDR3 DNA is TGTGCCAGTAGTATAGGGCAGCAAGAGACCCAGTACTTC. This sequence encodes CASSIGQQETQYF.

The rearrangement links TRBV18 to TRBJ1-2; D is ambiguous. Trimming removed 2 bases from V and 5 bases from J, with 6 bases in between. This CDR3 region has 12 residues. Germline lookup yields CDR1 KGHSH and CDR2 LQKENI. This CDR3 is CASSPAFYGYTF. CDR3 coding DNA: TGTGCCAGCTCACCAGCTTTTTATGGCTACACCTTC.

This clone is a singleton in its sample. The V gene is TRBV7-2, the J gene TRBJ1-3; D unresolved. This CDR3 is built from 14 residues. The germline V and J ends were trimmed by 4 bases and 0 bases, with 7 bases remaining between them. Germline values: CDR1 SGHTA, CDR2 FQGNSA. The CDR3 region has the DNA TGTGCCAGCAGCTCCGGGCCCTCTGGAAACACCATATATTTT. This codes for CASSSGPSGNTIYF.

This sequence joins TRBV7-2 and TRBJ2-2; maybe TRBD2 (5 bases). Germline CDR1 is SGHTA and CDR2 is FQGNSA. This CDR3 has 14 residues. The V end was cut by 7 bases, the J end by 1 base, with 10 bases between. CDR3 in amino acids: CASISGRNTGELFF. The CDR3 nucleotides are TGTGCCAGCATTAGTGGGAGGAACACCGGGGAGCTGTTTTTT.

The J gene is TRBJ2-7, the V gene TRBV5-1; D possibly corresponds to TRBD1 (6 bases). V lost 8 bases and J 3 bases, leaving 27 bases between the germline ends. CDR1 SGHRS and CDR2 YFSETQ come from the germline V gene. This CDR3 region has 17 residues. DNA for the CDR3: TGCGCCAGAGATCTACAGGGTTCCCAACTATCAAGCTACGAGCAGTACTTC. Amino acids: CARDLQGSQLSSYEQYF.

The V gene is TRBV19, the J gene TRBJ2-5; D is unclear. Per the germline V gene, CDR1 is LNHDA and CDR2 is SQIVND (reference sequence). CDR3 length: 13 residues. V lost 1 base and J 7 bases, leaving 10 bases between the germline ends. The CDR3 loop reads CASSIVGLGTQYF. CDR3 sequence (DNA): TGTGCCAGTAGTATAGTGGGTTTGGGGACCCAGTACTTC.

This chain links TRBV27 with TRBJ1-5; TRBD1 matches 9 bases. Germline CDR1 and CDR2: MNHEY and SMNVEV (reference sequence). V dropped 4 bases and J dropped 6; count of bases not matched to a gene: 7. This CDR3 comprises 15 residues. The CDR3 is CASSSDRGGSQPQHF. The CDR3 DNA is TGTGCCAGCAGTTCGGACAGGGGAGGCAGTCAGCCCCAGCATTTT.

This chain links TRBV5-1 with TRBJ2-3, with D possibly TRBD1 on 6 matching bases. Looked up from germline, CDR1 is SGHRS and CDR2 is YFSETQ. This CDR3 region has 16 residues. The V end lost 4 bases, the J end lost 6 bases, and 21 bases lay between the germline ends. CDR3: CASSRGTGQMMDTQYF. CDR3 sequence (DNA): TGCGCCAGCAGCCGAGGTACAGGGCAGATGATGGATACGCAGTATTTT.

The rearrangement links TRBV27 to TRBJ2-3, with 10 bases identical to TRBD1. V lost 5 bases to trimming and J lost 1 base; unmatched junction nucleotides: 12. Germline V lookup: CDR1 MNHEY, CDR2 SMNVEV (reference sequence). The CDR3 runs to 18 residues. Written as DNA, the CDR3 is TGTGCCAGCAGTCCCAACCGGGACAGGGGTCGGGGCACAGATACGCAGTATTTT. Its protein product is CASSPNRDRGRGTDTQYF.

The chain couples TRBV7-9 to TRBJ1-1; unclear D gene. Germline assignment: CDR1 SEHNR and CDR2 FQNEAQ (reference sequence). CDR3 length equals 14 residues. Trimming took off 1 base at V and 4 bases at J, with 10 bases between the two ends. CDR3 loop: CASSLDGRGTEAFF. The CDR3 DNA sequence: TGTGCCAGCAGCTTAGATGGGCGGGGCACTGAAGCTTTCTTT. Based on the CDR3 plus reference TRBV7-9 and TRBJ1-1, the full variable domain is DTGVSQNPRHKITKRGQNVTFRCDPISEHNRLYWYRQTLGQGPEFLTYFQNEAQLEKSRLLSDRFSAERPKGSFSTLEIQRTEQGDSAMYLCASSLDGRGTEAFFGQGTRLTVV.

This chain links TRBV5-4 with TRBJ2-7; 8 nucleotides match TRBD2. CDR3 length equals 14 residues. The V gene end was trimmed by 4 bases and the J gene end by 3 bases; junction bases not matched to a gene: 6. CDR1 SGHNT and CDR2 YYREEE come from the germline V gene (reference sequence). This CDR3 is CASSQGAGDYEQYF. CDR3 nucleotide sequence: TGTGCCAGCAGCCAAGGAGCGGGAGACTACGAGCAGTACTTC.

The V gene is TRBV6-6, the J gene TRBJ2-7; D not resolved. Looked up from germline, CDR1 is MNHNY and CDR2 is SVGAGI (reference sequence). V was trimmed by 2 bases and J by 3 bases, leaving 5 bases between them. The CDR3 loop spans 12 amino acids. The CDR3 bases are TGTGCCAGCAGTTACGAGTTCTACGAGCAGTACTTC. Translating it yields CASSYEFYEQYF.

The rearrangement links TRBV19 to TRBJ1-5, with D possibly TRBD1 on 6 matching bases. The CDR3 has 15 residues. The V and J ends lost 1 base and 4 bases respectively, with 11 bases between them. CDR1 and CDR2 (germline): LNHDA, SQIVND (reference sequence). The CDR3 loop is CASSIGGGRNQPQHF. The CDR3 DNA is TGTGCCAGTAGTATAGGCGGGGGGCGAAATCAGCCCCAGCATTTT.